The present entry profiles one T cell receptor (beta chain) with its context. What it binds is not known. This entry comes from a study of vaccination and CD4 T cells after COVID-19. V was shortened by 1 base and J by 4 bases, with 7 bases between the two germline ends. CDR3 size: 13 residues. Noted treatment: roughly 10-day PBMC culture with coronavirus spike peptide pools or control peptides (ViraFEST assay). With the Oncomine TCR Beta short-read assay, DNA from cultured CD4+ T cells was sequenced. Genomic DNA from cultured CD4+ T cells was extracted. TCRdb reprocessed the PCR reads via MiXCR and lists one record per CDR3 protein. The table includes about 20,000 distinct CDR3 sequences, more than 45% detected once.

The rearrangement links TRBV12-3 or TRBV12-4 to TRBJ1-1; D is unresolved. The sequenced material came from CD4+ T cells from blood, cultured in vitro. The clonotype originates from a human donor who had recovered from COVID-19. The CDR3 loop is CASSLEFSTEAFF. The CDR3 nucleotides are TGTGCCAGCAGTTTAGAGTTTAGCACTGAAGCTTTCTTT.